Presented here are 31 T cell receptor beta chains from one specimen sequenced in a study of blood T cells in healthy people across ages. Primers used in a second PCR of roughly 6 to 11 cycles were a sample-barcoded 5' primer and a J-beta primer mix. TCRdb used MiXCR to reprocess the 5' RACE reads, holding one entry per CDR3 protein. The sample shows 1.5 million to 2 million distinct CDR3 sequences, about 30% of them seen only once. The source material was blood. The receptors were sampled from a woman younger than 45 in good health.

As to this clonotype: Possible read error: a much larger clone is one base away. The rearrangement joins TRBV9 to TRBJ2-6; possible D gene TRBD1, 5 bases. Germline assignment: CDR1 SGDLS and CDR2 YYNGEE. The CDR3 loop spans 15 amino acids. CDR3 amino acids: CASSVPGSGANVRTF. The CDR3 coding sequence is TGTGCCAGCAGCGTCCCTGGGTCTGGGGCCAACGTCCGGACTTTC. The full variable domain, rest sourced from reference TRBV9 and TRBJ2-6, is DSGVTQTPKHLITATGQRVTLRCSPRSGDLSVYWYQQSLDQGLQFLIQYYNGEERAKGNILERFSAQQFPDLHSELNLSSLELGDSALYFCASSVPGSGANVRTFGAGSRLTVL.

The chain recombines TRBV6-1 with TRBJ2-5; D remains ambiguous. The CDR3 extends over 16 amino acids. Germline V gives CDR1 MNHNS, CDR2 SASEGT. Trimming left V 2 bases short and J 4 bases short, with 17 bases between. The CDR3 nucleotides are TGTGCCAGCAGTGAATTTGGGGTGAGGTGGAGAGAGACCCAGTACTTC. It is translated as CASSEFGVRWRETQYF.

The V call is TRBV29-1, the J call TRBJ1-1, with TRBD1 as a possible D gene (5 bases). The V gene lost 6 bases and the J gene lost 3 bases, with 11 bases spanning the gap. The CDR3 runs 12 residues. The V gene's germline CDR1 is SQVTM and CDR2 ANQGSEA. Here the CDR3 reads CSVSWGDTEAFF. CDR3 in DNA: TGCAGCGTGAGCTGGGGGGACACTGAAGCTTTCTTT.

The chain joins TRBV2 to TRBJ1-5, with D possibly matching TRBD1 (5 bases). V lost 5 bases and J 5 bases, leaving 13 bases between the germline ends. Germline-derived CDR1 and CDR2 are SNHLY and FYNNEI. The CDR3 covers 14 residues. CDR3 amino acids: CASSSQGRDQPQHF. The CDR3 DNA follows: TGTGCCAGCAGTTCCCAGGGTAGGGATCAGCCCCAGCATTTT.

The chain joins TRBV20-1 to TRBJ1-2, with D unclear. Trimming stripped 4 bases from V and 5 bases from J, with 14 bases between. CDR1 and CDR2 from the germline V gene are DFQATT and SNEGSKA (reference sequence). The CDR3 totals 13 residues. CDR3 coding DNA: TGCAGTGCTACAACGGGCGGCCAATATGGCTACACCTTC. Translating gives CSATTGGQYGYTF.

The chain's CDR3 is CASSVARAVSYNEQFF. The CDR3 nucleotides read TGTGCCAGCAGCGTAGCCCGGGCCGTCTCCTACAATGAGCAGTTCTTC. The rearrangement uses TRBV9 and TRBJ2-1; D unclear. V lost 0 bases and J lost 0, with 10 bases in between. Germline loops: CDR1 SGDLS, CDR2 YYNGEE. The CDR3 runs 16 residues.

About this clonotype itself: One end of the junction fails to match germline, which may point to a read error. V and J are TRBV20-1 and TRBJ2-5, with D tentatively TRBD2 (5 bases). This CDR3 comprises 14 residues. The germline gives CDR1 DFQATT, CDR2 SNEGSKA (reference sequence). CDR3 residues: CSARQGGSDGEQDF. CDR3 in DNA: TGCAGTGCTCGTCAAGGTGGGAGTGATGGTGAGCAGGACTTC.

In its sample, this clonotype was seen many times. The chain recombines TRBV29-1 with TRBJ2-5; the match to TRBD1 covers 9 bases. Germline values: CDR1 SQVTM, CDR2 ANQGSEA. The CDR3 runs to 15 residues. Trimming at V came to 1 base and at J to 4 bases, leaving 7 bases not matched to a gene. This CDR3 reads CSVEVPGQGRETQYF. The CDR3 DNA sequence: TGCAGCGTTGAAGTTCCGGGACAGGGACGAGAGACCCAGTACTTC.

As concerns this clonotype: One junction end disagrees with the germline gene, perhaps due to a read error. The CDR3 region has the DNA TGCGCCGGCAGCTTTGCGGATACGCAGTATTTT. It yields the protein CAGSFADTQYF. The chain uses TRBV5-1 and TRBJ2-3, with D unresolved. Germline V gene data show CDR1 as SGHRS and CDR2 as YFSETQ. The length of the CDR3 is 11 residues.

This rearrangement joins TRBV7-3 to TRBJ2-1; D is possibly TRBD1 or TRBD2 (6 bases each). CDR3 size: 15 residues. The germline gives CDR1 SGHTA, CDR2 FQGTGA. V lost 3 bases, J lost 5 bases, and 14 bases lay in between. This CDR3 is CASSLIGGLNNEQFF. The CDR3 DNA reads as TGTGCCAGCAGCTTGATAGGGGGACTGAACAATGAGCAGTTCTTC. Full variable domain (remainder filled in from reference TRBV7-3 and TRBJ2-1): GAGVSQTPSNKVTEKGKYVELRCDPISGHTALYWYRQSLGQGPEFLIYFQGTGAADDSGLPNDRFFAVRPEGSVSTLKIQRTERGDSAVYLCASSLIGGLNNEQFFGPGTRLTVL.

This clonotype was counted only a few times. The J gene is TRBJ2-4, the V gene TRBV21-1; the table names TRBD1, a call not compared with the DNA. TRBV21-1 is labeled a pseudogene. The CDR3 contains 17 residues. For the CDR3, the DNA is TGTGCCAGCAGCCCCCGTGCGACAGGGGGTAGGGGGAACATTCAGTACTTC. This sequence encodes CASSPRATGGRGNIQYF.

The rearrangement joins TRBV5-1 to TRBJ2-1, with TRBD1 matching 8 bases. Per the germline V gene, CDR1 is SGHRS and CDR2 is YFSETQ. J was trimmed by 5 bases and V by 6 bases; bases with no gene match: 13. The CDR3 is 16 residues long. As DNA, the CDR3 is TGCGCCAGCACCCAAACAGGGGGACGGTTGGACAATGAGCAGTTCTTC. It encodes CASTQTGGRLDNEQFF.

The rearrangement links TRBV24-1 to TRBJ2-5; 8 bases fit TRBD1. V dropped 4 bases and J dropped 1; count of bases not matched to a gene: 10. Germline V gene sequence: CDR1 KGHDR, CDR2 SFDVKD. This CDR3 is built from 17 residues. CDR3 amino acids: CATSDSHNDRGQETQYF. In DNA, the CDR3 is TGTGCCACCAGTGACTCCCACAACGACAGGGGCCAAGAGACCCAGTACTTC.

The V call is TRBV10-3, the J call TRBJ2-3, with 14 positions matching TRBD2. V trimming: 4 bases; J trimming: 4 bases; junction bases outside the gene matches: 4. Germline V CDR1 and CDR2: ENHRY, SYGVKD. The CDR3 contains 16 residues. The CDR3 region has the DNA TGTGCCATCAGTGTCGGACTAGCGGGAGGATCAGATACGCAGTATTTT. It specifies CAISVGLAGGSDTQYF.

This clonotype was found a few times. The chain has TRBV20-1 and TRBJ1-2; D gene unclear. This CDR3 spans 15 amino acids. Looked up from germline, CDR1 is DFQATT and CDR2 is SNEGSKA (reference sequence). The V and J ends lost 3 bases and 3 bases respectively, with 17 bases between them. CDR3: CSARLRGPSHYGYTF. CDR3 coding DNA: TGCAGTGCTAGGCTCCGGGGTCCATCACACTATGGCTACACCTTC.

Notes on this clonotype: It may be a read error: a sequence one base away is much more abundant. The chain employs TRBV28 and TRBJ2-1; D perhaps matches TRBD1 (8 bases). Germline V gene lookup returns CDR1 MDHEN and CDR2 SYDVKM. The CDR3 consists of 14 residues. Deletions cut 8 bases from V and 8 bases from J, with 19 bases between. CDR3 amino acids: CASGYRTGRDEQFF. The CDR3 DNA sequence: TGTGCCAGCGGTTACAGGACAGGGAGGGATGAGCAGTTCTTC.

V usage is TRBV13 and J usage is TRBJ2-1; the D gene is possibly TRBD1 (5 bases). Germline CDR1 PRHDT, CDR2 FYEKMQ (reference sequence). Trimming cost V 5 bases and J 6 bases, with 23 bases left between them. The CDR3 sequence is 17 residues long. CDR3 sequence (DNA): TGTGCCAGCAGCATCCAGGGATGGGGTCAGGTGGGCAATGAGCAGTTCTTC. Protein sequence: CASSIQGWGQVGNEQFF.

This clonotype was seen more than once but under ten times. The chain combines TRBV10-3 with TRBJ2-3; D gene unclear. CDR1 ENHRY and CDR2 SYGVKD come from the germline V gene. The V and J ends lost 7 bases and 0 bases respectively, with 8 bases between them. The CDR3 sequence is 13 residues long. The CDR3 loop is CAIKASSTDTQYF. CDR3 bases: TGTGCCATCAAGGCTTCTAGCACAGATACGCAGTATTTT.

A note on this clonotype: This may be a read error, as it is one base from a much larger clone. The CDR3 DNA reads TGCAGTGCTGCCAGGGGTGGTGAGCAGTACTTC. It yields the protein CSAARGGEQYF. The chain employs TRBV20-1 and TRBJ2-5; perhaps TRBD1 as D (6 bases). Germline-derived CDR1 and CDR2 are DFQATT and SNEGSKA (reference sequence). The CDR3 sequence is 11 residues long. V was shortened by 5 bases and J by 11 bases, with 15 bases between the two germline ends.

This clonotype was seen only a few times. The chain combines TRBV5-1 with TRBJ2-5; a weak D match, TRBD2 (6 bases). Looked up from germline, CDR1 is SGHRS and CDR2 is YFSETQ. The CDR3 extends over 15 amino acids. V lost 2 bases and J lost 11, with 22 bases in between. The CDR3 spells CASSLEGRPTGEQYF. The CDR3 DNA is TGCGCCAGCAGCTTAGAAGGTCGACCCACGGGGGAGCAGTACTTC.

In this sample, this clonotype turned up once. This rearrangement joins TRBV6-4 to TRBJ2-1, with no clear D. The CDR3 is made up of 13 amino acids. CDR1 is MRHNA, CDR2 SNTAGT, per germline. The V and J ends lost 2 bases and 4 bases respectively, with 6 bases between them. CDR3 sequence (DNA): TGTGCCAGCAGTGACGGGCGGTACAATGAGCAGTTCTTC. Protein product: CASSDGRYNEQFF.

This clonotype was picked up a small number of times. The rearrangement links TRBV20-1 to TRBJ2-1; 8 bases map to TRBD2. The V gene's germline CDR1 is DFQATT and CDR2 SNEGSKA (reference sequence). This CDR3 has 16 amino acids. Trimming took 2 bases from V and 0 from J; bases not matched to a gene: 6. The CDR3 nucleotides are TGCAGTGCTAGATTTGGAACTAGCGGCTCCTACAATGAGCAGTTCTTC. It specifies CSARFGTSGSYNEQFF.

The V call is TRBV5-1, the J call TRBJ2-5, with D tentatively TRBD1 or TRBD2 (5 bases each). Germline CDR1 reads SGHRS; CDR2 reads YFSETQ. V was trimmed by 3 bases and J by 0 bases, leaving 12 bases between them. The CDR3 loop spans 15 amino acids. In DNA, the CDR3 is TGCGCCAGCAGCTCTGCCGGGACGCACCAAGAGACCCAGTACTTC. Translating gives CASSSAGTHQETQYF.

This chain joins TRBV4-3 and TRBJ2-3; 13 bases align to TRBD2. The ends lost 4 bases at V and 7 bases at J; junction bases unmatched: 8. Germline loops: CDR1 LGHNA, CDR2 YSLEER. The CDR3 runs 16 residues. The CDR3 here is CASSRRTSGSLNTQYF. The CDR3 DNA follows: TGCGCCAGCAGCCGACGGACTAGCGGGAGTTTGAATACGCAGTATTTT.

Remarks on this clonotype: A read error may account for a junction end that differs from germline. The chain employs TRBV15 and TRBJ1-2; D ambiguous. The CDR3 is made up of 12 amino acids. CDR1 is LNHNV and CDR2 is YYDKDF in the germline V gene (reference sequence). The DNA for the CDR3 is TGTGCCACCAGCAGAGCTAACTATGGCTGCACCTTC. It codes for CATSRANYGCTF. Complete variable domain (other parts from reference TRBV15 and TRBJ1-2): DAMVIQNPRYQVTQFGKPVTLSCSQTLNHNVMYWYQQKSSQAPKLLFHYYDKDFNNEADTPDNFQSRRPNTSFCFLDIRSPGLGDTAMYLCATSRANYGCTFGSGTRLTVV.

This sequence joins TRBV12-3 or TRBV12-4 and TRBJ2-7; TRBD1 might be the D (6 bases). The CDR3 loop spans 13 amino acids. The germline V and J ends were trimmed by 6 bases and 7 bases, with 16 bases remaining between them. The CDR3 is CASRQGPNNEQYF. CDR3 sequence (DNA): TGTGCCAGCAGGCAGGGGCCCAACAATGAGCAGTACTTC.

Details on this clonotype: This may arise from a read error, as a much more abundant clone is one base away. The chain combines TRBV28 with TRBJ2-5, with 8 bases lining up with TRBD1. The CDR3 is made up of 15 amino acids. With 0 bases clipped from V and 2 bases from J, the junction kept 2 bases outside the gene matches. The germline V gene has CDR1 MDHEN and CDR2 SYDVKM. CDR3 region: CASSLCGTGQETQYF. The CDR3 coding sequence is TGTGCCAGCAGTTTATGTGGGACAGGTCAAGAGACCCAGTACTTC.

This clonotype was seen a handful of times. The gene calls are TRBV7-9 and TRBJ2-7; D perhaps matches TRBD2 (5 bases). The CDR3 has 16 amino acids. Germline-derived CDR1 and CDR2 are SEHNR and FQNEAQ (reference sequence). V was trimmed by 5 bases and J by 0 bases, leaving 17 bases between them. The CDR3 spells CASSPHESDYSYEQYF. The CDR3, as DNA: TGTGCCAGCAGCCCCCATGAGAGCGACTACTCCTACGAGCAGTACTTC.

This clonotype was seen only a few times. J is TRBJ2-3 and V is TRBV3-1; perhaps TRBD1 as D (6 bases). This CDR3 spans 13 amino acids. In germline, CDR1 is LGHDT, CDR2 YNNKEL (reference sequence). The ends were cut back, 0 bases at V and 11 bases at J, with 12 bases in the middle. DNA for the CDR3: TGTGCCAGCAGCCAAGACTCCGGGACAAGGCAGTATTTT. The encoded protein is CASSQDSGTRQYF.

CDR3 sequence reads: CASSLRGLNNEQFF. The CDR3 DNA reads TGTGCCAGCAGCTTGCGGGGCCTCAACAATGAGCAGTTCTTC. The chain carries TRBV7-3 and TRBJ2-1; possible D gene TRBD2, 6 bases. Trimming left V 3 bases short and J 5 bases short, with 11 bases between. Germline V gene lookup returns CDR1 SGHTA and CDR2 FQGTGA. This CDR3 is 14 amino acids long.

This clonotype was counted ten times or more. The chain links TRBV15 to TRBJ2-7; D unresolved. The CDR3 is 13 residues long. Germline assignment: CDR1 LNHNV and CDR2 YYDKDF (reference sequence). Trimming left V 3 bases short and J 0 bases short, with 6 bases between. CDR3 loop: CATSRVSSYEQYF. The CDR3 DNA follows: TGTGCCACCAGCAGGGTTAGCTCCTACGAGCAGTACTTC.